This T cell receptor beta chain was retrieved from a study of control samples from healthy donors and cancer patients. TCRdb's table, derived via immunoSEQ multiplex PCR, lists solely in-frame clones and lacks some. The table includes 85,000 to 95,000 clones, roughly 90% detected once. Germline CDR1 SGHAT, CDR2 FQNNGV. The CDR3 has 14 amino acids. V lost 5 bases, J lost 5 bases, and 4 bases stayed unmatched. What was sequenced was blood. The genes are TRBV11-2 and TRBJ2-2; 8 nucleotides agree with TRBD1. This receptor was taken from a woman between 65 and 79 years old in good health. Written as DNA, the CDR3 is TGTGCCAGCAGCCGGACAGGGAGTACCGGGGAGCTGTTTTTT. Translating it yields CASSRTGSTGELFF.